The clone carrying this T cell receptor beta chain was seen a handful of times. TCR cDNA was made by 5'RACE template switching, adding a universal primer site and UMIs. TCRdb redid the calling of the 5' RACE reads with MiXCR, one entry per CDR3 protein. The data hold just over 250,000 distinct CDR3 sequences, with around 4.9% observed a single time. These data belong to a study of T cells after yellow fever vaccination. The CDR3 covers 17 residues. CDR1 and CDR2 from the germline V gene are SGHAT and FQNNGV. V gave up 5 bases and J gave up 4 bases; unmatched junction bases: 11. This TCR derives from a man younger than 35 who received the YFV17D yellow fever vaccine. V usage is TRBV11-2 and J usage is TRBJ2-1, with 10 bases identical to TRBD2. The sequences come from CD4+ T cells sorted from PBMCs, collected on the day of the yellow fever booster vaccination. CDR3 nucleotide sequence: TGTGCCAGCAGCGGTAGCGGGGGGCCCCAAAATTACAATGAGCAGTTCTTC. Translated, it gives CASSGSGGPQNYNEQFF.